The present T cell receptor beta chain was sequenced within a study of blood T cell repertoires in COVID-19. CDR3 length equals 14 residues. V was clipped by 1 base and J by 1 base, with 7 bases between them. The germline CDR1 and CDR2 sequences are MNHNS and SASEGT. In the source study's methods: Reference gene primer amplification gave estimated nucleated cell counts. Assay: immunoSEQ multiplex PCR; the TCRdb copy retains only in-frame clones and omits some. V, J and clone size were drawn from that table, and D and trimming were deduced from the DNA. The data show about 170,000 clones, with around four fifths seen just once and 4.4% held by the top ten. Cohort 3 donors counted as recovered after two negative PCRs, clearance, or resolved symptoms. This clone came up many times.

V gene TRBV6-1 combines with J gene TRBJ1-1, with a weak D call TRBD1 (6 bases). The sequenced material came from PBMCs or T cells enriched from blood (not recorded which). The sequence was collected from a woman aged 45 to 65 who had recovered from COVID-19. The chain's CDR3 is CASSEGTANTEAFF. CDR3 sequence (DNA): TGTGCCAGCAGTGAAGGGACAGCGAACACTGAAGCTTTCTTT.